The 7 T cell receptor beta chains reported below all come from one sample, sequenced in a study of CD8+CD57+ T cells in acquired aplastic anemia. Genomic DNA, the template, was used for profiling of the TCR beta VDJ and CDR3. TCRdb independently ran MiXCR on the reads; one entry per CDR3 protein. Of around 170,000 distinct CDR3 sequences listed, approximately 48% were seen once; the top ten hold over 7.5%. Patients included in sequencing had previously demonstrated CD8+CD57+ cell expansion by flow cytometry. Sequenced: sorted CD4+, CD8+, or CD8+CD57+ T cells (not recorded which) from PBMCs. Every receptor here comes from a human donor with aplastic anemia.

The rearrangement links TRBV5-1 to TRBJ1-1; 12 nucleotides match TRBD1. The CDR3 loop spans 15 amino acids. The junction had 4 bases not matched to a gene; V was cut back by 3 bases and J by 4 bases. Germline V gene sequence: CDR1 SGHRS, CDR2 YFSETQ. The CDR3 here is CASSSRDRGLTEAFF. In nucleotides, the CDR3 is TGCGCCAGCAGCTCCCGGGACAGGGGGCTCACTGAAGCTTTCTTT. Full variable domain (outside the CDR3, taken from reference TRBV5-1 and TRBJ1-1): KAGVTQTPRYLIKTRGQQVTLSCSPISGHRSVSWYQQTPGQGLQFLFEYFSETQRNKGNFPGRFSGRQFSNSRSEMNVSTLELGDSALYLCASSSRDRGLTEAFFGQGTRLTVV.

This clonotype occurred many times. The rearrangement uses TRBV12-5 and TRBJ2-1, with D perhaps TRBD2 (6 bases). Trimming cost V 8 bases and J 0 bases, with 11 bases left between them. The germline gives CDR1 LGHNT, CDR2 FRNRAP. The length of the CDR3 is 14 residues. DNA of the CDR3: TGTGCTAGTAGGAGGGCAAGCTCCTACAATGAGCAGTTCTTC. Amino acid sequence: CASRRASSYNEQFF.

To note about this clonotype: A much larger clone lies a single base off, so this may be a read error. The chain links TRBV9 to TRBJ1-3; TRBD1 matches 7 bases. The CDR3 loop spans 14 amino acids. Germline V CDR1 and CDR2: SGDLS, YYNGEE. The CDR3 DNA follows: TGTGCCAGCACCCCGACAGGGACTGGAAACACCATACATTTT. This codes for CASTPTGTGNTIHF.

In this sample, this clonotype turned up many times. The chain links TRBV5-1 to TRBJ1-1, with 7 bases lining up with TRBD1. Germline lookup yields CDR1 SGHRS and CDR2 YFSETQ. The junction had 16 bases not matched to a gene; V was cut back by 6 bases and J by 8 bases. The CDR3 has 15 amino acids. CDR3 in DNA: TGCGCCAGCACCAAATACGGGACAGAGTCCGACGAAGCTTTCTTT. The encoded protein is CASTKYGTESDEAFF.

This clonotype came up once. V is TRBV19 and J is TRBJ1-1, with TRBD1 as a possible D gene (6 bases). The germline V and J ends were trimmed by 8 bases and 0 bases, with 16 bases remaining between them. The CDR3 is made up of 15 amino acids. Germline values: CDR1 LNHDA, CDR2 SQIVND (reference sequence). The CDR3 DNA follows: TGTGCCAGTCTTCACAGGACAGTCCTGAACACTGAAGCTTTCTTT. Its translation: CASLHRTVLNTEAFF.

This clonotype was seen at least ten times. The V call is TRBV7-6, the J call TRBJ1-1; TRBD1 aligns across 7 bases. CDR1 SGHVS and CDR2 FNYEAQ come from the germline V gene. Losses at the gene ends were 5 bases for V and 0 bases for J; bases not matched to a gene: 9. This CDR3 contains 16 residues. The CDR3 bases are TGTGCCAGCAGCCGGCGGACAGGCCGGTTGAACACTGAAGCTTTCTTT. Translation: CASSRRTGRLNTEAFF. Supplemented by reference TRBV7-6 and TRBJ1-1, the full variable domain reads GAGVSQSPRYKVTKRGQDVALRCDPISGHVSLYWYRQALGQGPEFLTYFNYEAQQDKSGLPNDRFSAERPEGSISTLTIQRTEQRDSAMYRCASSRRTGRLNTEAFFGQGTRLTVV.

This clonotype was observed a few times. This chain joins TRBV11-2 and TRBJ1-5; the D is unclear. The germline V gene has CDR1 SGHAT and CDR2 FQNNGV. Trimming pared 1 base from V and 4 bases from J, leaving 11 bases between. CDR3 length: 15 residues. The CDR3: CASSLAPTVNQPQHF. The CDR3 coding sequence is TGTGCCAGCAGCTTAGCCCCTACGGTAAATCAGCCCCAGCATTTT.